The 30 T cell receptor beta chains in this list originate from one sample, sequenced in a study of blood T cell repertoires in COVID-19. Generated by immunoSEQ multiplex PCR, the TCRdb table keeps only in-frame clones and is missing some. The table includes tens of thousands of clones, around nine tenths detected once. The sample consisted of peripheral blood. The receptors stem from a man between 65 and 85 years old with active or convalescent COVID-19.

Here the CDR3 DNA reads TGTGCCTGGGCTCATGGGGGGAAGACTGAAGCTTTCTTT. It encodes CAWAHGGKTEAFF. This sequence joins TRBV30 and TRBJ1-1; tentative D call: TRBD1 (5 bases). With 5 bases removed from V and 5 bases from J, the gap between germline ends came to 15 bases. Germline CDR1 and CDR2: GTSNPN and SVGIG (reference sequence). This CDR3 spans 13 amino acids.

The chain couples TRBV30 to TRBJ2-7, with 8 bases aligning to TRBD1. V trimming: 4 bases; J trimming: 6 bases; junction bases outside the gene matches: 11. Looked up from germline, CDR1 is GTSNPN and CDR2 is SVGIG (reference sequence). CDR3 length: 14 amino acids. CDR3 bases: TGTGCCTGGACTGGCGGGACAGGCGTGTCCGAGCAGTACTTC. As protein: CAWTGGTGVSEQYF.

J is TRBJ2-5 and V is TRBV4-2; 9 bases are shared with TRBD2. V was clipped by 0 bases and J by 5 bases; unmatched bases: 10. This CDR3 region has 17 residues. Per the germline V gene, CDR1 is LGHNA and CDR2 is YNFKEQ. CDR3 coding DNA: TGTGCCAGCAGCCAAGATTTGGCGCGGGGGGGCACGGAGACCCAGTACTTC. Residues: CASSQDLARGGTETQYF.

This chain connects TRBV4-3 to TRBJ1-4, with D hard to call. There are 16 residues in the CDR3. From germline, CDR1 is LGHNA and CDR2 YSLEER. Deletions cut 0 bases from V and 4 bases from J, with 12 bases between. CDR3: CASSQDLAVYNEKLFF. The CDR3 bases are TGCGCCAGCAGCCAAGATCTGGCAGTTTATAATGAAAAACTGTTTTTT.

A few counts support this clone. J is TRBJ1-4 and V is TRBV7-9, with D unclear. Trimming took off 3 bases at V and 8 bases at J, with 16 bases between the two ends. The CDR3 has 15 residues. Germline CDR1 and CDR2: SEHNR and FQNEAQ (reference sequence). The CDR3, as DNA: TGTGCCAGCAGCTTCCTTATCCACGGAGTGGAAAAACTGTTTTTT. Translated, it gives CASSFLIHGVEKLFF.

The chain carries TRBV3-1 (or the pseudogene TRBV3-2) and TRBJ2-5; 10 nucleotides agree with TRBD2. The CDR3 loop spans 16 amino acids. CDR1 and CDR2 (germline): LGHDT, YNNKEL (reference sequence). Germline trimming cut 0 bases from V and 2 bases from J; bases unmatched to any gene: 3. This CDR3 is CASSQEVAGGQETQYF. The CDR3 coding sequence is TGTGCCAGCAGCCAAGAGGTAGCGGGGGGTCAAGAGACCCAGTACTTC.

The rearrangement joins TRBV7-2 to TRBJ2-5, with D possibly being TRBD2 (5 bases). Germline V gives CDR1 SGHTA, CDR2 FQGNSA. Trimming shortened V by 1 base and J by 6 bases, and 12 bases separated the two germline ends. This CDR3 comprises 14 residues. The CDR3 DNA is TGTGCCAGCAGCTTAGTAGGTGACGGGAAGACCCAGTACTTC. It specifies CASSLVGDGKTQYF.

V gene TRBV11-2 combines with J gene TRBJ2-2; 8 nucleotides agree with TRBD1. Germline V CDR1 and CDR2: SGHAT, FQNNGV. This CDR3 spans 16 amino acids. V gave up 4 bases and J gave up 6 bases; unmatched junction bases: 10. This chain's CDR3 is CASSYHRGQAAGELFF. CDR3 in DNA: TGTGCCAGCAGCTACCACCGGGGACAGGCTGCCGGGGAGCTGTTTTTT.

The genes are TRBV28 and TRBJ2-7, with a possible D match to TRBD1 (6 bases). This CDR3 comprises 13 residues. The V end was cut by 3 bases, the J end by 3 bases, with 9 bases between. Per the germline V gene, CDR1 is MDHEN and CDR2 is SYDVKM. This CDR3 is CASSLPGDYEQYF. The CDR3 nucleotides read TGTGCCAGCAGTTTGCCAGGGGACTACGAGCAGTACTTC.

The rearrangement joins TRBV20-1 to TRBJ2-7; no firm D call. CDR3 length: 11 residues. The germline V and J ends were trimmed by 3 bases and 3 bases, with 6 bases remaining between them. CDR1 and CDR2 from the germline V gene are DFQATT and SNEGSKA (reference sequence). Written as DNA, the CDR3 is TGCAGTGCTAGCCCAGTCTACGAGCAGTACTTC. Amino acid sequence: CSASPVYEQYF.

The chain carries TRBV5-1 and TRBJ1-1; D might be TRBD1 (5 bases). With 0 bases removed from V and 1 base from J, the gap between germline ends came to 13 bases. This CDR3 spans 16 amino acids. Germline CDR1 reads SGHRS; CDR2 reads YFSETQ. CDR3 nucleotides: TGCGCCAGCAGCTTGGATGCGGGGGGAAAGAACACTGAAGCTTTCTTT. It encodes CASSLDAGGKNTEAFF.

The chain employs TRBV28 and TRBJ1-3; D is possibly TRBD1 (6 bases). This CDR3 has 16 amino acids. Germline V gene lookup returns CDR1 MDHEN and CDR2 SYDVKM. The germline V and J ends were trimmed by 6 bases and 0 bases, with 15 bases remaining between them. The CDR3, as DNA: TGTGCCAGCAGGGGGGACATCCGGCGCTCTGGAAACACCATATATTTT. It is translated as CASRGDIRRSGNTIYF.

CDR3 amino acids: CASSVRQGDSEGYTF. The DNA for the CDR3 is TGTGCCAGCAGCGTCAGACAGGGGGATTCGGAGGGCTACACCTTC. The J gene is TRBJ1-2, the V gene TRBV9, with 9 bases matching TRBD1. Germline CDR1 and CDR2: SGDLS and YYNGEE. The CDR3 covers 15 residues. The V gene end was trimmed by 2 bases and the J gene end by 8 bases; junction bases not matched to a gene: 10.

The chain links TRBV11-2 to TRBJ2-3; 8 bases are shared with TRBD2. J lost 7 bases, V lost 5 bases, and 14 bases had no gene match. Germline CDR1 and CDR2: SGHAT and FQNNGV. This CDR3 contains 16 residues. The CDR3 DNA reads TGTGCCAGCAGCCCCCGTCGTGGCGGGGGGTTGAATACGCAGTATTTT. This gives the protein CASSPRRGGGLNTQYF.

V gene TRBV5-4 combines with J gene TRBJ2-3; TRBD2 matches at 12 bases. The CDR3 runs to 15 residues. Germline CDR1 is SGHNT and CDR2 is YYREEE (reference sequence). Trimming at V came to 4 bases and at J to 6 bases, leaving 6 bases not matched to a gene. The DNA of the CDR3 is TGTGCCAGCAGCAAGACTAGCGGGGGAACGGATACGCAGTATTTT. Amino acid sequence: CASSKTSGGTDTQYF.

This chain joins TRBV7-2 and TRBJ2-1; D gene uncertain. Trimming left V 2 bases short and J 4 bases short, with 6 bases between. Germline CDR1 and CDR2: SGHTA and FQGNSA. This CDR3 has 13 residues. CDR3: CASSLTLYNEQFF. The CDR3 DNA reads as TGTGCCAGCAGCTTAACTTTGTACAATGAGCAGTTCTTC.

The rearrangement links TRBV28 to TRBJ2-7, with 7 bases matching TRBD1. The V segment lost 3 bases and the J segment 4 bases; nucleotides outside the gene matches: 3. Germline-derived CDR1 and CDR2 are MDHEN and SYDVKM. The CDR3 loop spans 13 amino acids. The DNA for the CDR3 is TGTGCCAGCAGTTTGACAGGGTTGTACGAGCAGTACTTC. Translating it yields CASSLTGLYEQYF.

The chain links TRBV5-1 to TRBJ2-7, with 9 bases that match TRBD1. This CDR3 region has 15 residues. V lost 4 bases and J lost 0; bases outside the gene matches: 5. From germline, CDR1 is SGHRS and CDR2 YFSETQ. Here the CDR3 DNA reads TGCGCCAGCAGCCCCGGACAGGGGAGCTCCTACGAGCAGTACTTC. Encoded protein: CASSPGQGSSYEQYF.

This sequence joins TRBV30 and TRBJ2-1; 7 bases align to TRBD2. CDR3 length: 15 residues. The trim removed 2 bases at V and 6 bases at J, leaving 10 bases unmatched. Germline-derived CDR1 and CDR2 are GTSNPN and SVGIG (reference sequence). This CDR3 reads CAWSSRLAAPNEQFF. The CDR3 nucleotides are TGTGCCTGGAGTTCTAGGCTAGCGGCTCCCAATGAGCAGTTCTTC.

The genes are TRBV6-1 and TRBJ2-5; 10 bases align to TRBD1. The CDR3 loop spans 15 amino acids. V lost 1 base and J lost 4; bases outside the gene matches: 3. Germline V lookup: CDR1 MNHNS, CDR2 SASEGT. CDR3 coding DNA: TGTGCCAGCAGTGAAGGGACAGGGGGGGGAGAGACCCAGTACTTC. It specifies CASSEGTGGGETQYF.

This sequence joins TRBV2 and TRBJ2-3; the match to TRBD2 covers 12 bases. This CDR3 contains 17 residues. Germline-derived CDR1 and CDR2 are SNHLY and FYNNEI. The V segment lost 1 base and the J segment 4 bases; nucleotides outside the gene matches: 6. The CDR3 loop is CASSEGRLAGGSDTQYF. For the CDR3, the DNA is TGTGCCAGCAGTGAAGGGCGGCTAGCGGGGGGGTCAGATACGCAGTATTTT.

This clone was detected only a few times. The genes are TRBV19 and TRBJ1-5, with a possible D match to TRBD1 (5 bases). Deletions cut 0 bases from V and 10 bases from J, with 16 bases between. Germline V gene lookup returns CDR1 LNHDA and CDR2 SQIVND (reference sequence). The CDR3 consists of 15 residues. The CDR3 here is CASSIEVQGSRPQHF. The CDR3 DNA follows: TGTGCCAGTAGTATAGAGGTCCAGGGATCACGACCCCAGCATTTT.

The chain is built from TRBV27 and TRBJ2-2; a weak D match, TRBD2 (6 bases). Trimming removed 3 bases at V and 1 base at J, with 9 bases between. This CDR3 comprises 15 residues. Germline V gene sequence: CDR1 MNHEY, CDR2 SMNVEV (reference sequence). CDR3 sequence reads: CASSFAGRNTGELFF. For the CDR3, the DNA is TGTGCCAGCAGTTTTGCGGGGCGGAACACCGGGGAGCTGTTTTTT.

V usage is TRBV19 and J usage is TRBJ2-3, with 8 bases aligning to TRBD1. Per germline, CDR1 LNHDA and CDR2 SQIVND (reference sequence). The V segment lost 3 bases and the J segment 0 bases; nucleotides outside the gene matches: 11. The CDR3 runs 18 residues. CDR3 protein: CASSIFSWRQGSTDTQYF. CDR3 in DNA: TGTGCCAGTAGTATTTTTAGTTGGCGACAGGGGAGCACAGATACGCAGTATTTT.

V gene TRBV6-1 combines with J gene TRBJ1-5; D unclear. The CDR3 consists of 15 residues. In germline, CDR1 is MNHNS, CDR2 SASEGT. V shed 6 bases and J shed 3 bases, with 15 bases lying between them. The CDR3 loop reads CASRYPSGFNQPQHF. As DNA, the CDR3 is TGTGCCAGCAGGTACCCTTCCGGGTTCAATCAGCCCCAGCATTTT.

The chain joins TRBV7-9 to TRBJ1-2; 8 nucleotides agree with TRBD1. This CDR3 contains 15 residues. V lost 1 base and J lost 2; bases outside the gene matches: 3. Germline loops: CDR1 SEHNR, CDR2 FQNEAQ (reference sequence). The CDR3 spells CASSLEYRGNYGYTF. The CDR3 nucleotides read TGTGCCAGCAGCTTAGAATACAGGGGGAACTATGGCTACACCTTC.

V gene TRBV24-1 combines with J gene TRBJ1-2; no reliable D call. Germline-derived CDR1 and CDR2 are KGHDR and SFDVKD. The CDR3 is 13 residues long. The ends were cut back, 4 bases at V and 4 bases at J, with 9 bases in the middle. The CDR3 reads CATSDPRSYGYTF. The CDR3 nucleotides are TGTGCCACCAGTGACCCACGTAGCTATGGCTACACCTTC.

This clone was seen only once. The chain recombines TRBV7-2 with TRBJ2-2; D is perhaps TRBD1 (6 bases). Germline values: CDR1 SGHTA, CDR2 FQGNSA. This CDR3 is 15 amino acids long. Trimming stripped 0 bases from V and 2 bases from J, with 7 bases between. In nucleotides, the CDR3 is TGTGCCAGCAGCTTAGCGGGGGCCAACACCGGGGAGCTGTTTTTT. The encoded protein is CASSLAGANTGELFF.

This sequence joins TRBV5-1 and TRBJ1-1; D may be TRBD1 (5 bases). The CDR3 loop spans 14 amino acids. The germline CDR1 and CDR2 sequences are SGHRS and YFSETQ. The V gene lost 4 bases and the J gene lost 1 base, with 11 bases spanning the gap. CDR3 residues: CASSPLQGNTEAFF. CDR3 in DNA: TGCGCCAGCAGCCCCCTCCAGGGGAACACTGAAGCTTTCTTT.

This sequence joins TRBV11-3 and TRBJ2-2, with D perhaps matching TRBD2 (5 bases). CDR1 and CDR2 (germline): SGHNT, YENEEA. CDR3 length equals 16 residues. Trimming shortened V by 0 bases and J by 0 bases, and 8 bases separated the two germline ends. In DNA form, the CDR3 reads TGTGCCAGCAGCTTAGAGGCGGGCACGAACACCGGGGAGCTGTTTTTT. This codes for CASSLEAGTNTGELFF.